This passage covers 21 T cell receptor beta chains from one sample sequenced in a study of blood T cells in healthy people across ages. The second PCR ran about 6 to 11 cycles with a sample-barcoded 5' primer and J-beta primers. TCRdb re-derived calls from the 5' RACE reads in MiXCR, one entry per CDR3 protein. The repertoire holds about 1.7 million distinct CDR3 sequences, with 28% as singletons. The specimen was blood. The receptors were gathered from a woman aged 25 to 39 in good health.

The chain combines TRBV6-1 with TRBJ1-4; D unresolved. CDR3 size: 11 residues. Trimming cost V 11 bases and J 8 bases, with 12 bases left between them. Germline V gene sequence: CDR1 MNHNS, CDR2 SASEGT. CDR3 coding DNA: TGTGCCGGCGGTAGGCGAGAAAAACTGTTTTTT. Protein sequence: CAGGRREKLFF.

This clonotype was detected many times. The V and J genes are TRBV5-1 and TRBJ1-2; D may be TRBD1 (5 bases). This CDR3 spans 12 amino acids. Trimming removed 0 bases at V and 9 bases at J, with 9 bases between. Germline V gene lookup returns CDR1 SGHRS and CDR2 YFSETQ. The CDR3: CASSLARERYTF. The CDR3 nucleotides read TGCGCCAGCAGCTTGGCCAGGGAACGCTACACCTTC.

This clonotype was counted a few times. This chain links TRBV20-1 with TRBJ1-2, with D hard to call. This CDR3 region has 14 residues. Germline CDR1 and CDR2: DFQATT and SNEGSKA (reference sequence). V was pared by 5 bases and J by 4 bases, with 17 bases between. CDR3 bases: TGCAGTGCTCCTCCTGGGCAGGCTGGCTATGGCTACACCTTC. Its protein product is CSAPPGQAGYGYTF.

CDR3 nucleotide sequence: TGTGCCAGCAGCTTAGGTCGCCAGGGGTATGGCTACACCTTC. Protein product: CASSLGRQGYGYTF. The chain has TRBV7-2 and TRBJ1-2, with D perhaps matching TRBD1 (6 bases). V lost 1 base and J lost 5, with 11 bases in between. The CDR3 spans 14 residues. Germline V CDR1 and CDR2: SGHTA, FQGNSA.

Remarks on this clonotype: Given a much more abundant clone one base away, this may be a read error. V gene TRBV4-2 combines with J gene TRBJ2-5; TRBD2 agrees at 10 bases. This CDR3 region has 18 residues. CDR1 and CDR2 from the germline V gene are LGHNA and YNFKEQ. V was pared by 1 base and J by 11 bases, with 19 bases of the junction left unmatched. CDR3 protein: CASSQGGSGGAAYNEQYF. The CDR3 nucleotides read TGTGCCAGCAGCCAAGGGGGAAGCGGGGGGGCAGCCTACAATGAGCAGTACTTC.

This clonotype was seen only once. One end of the junction is discordant with germline, which a read error may explain. The chain joins TRBV7-6 to TRBJ2-3; D may correspond to TRBD1 or TRBD2 (5 bases each). The CDR3 is 15 residues long. Per the germline V gene, CDR1 is SGHVS and CDR2 is FNYEAQ. The CDR3 sequence: CASSLGGSMTDAQYF. In DNA, the CDR3 is TGTGCCAGCAGCTTAGGTGGGAGTATGACAGATGCGCAGTATTTT.

In regard to this clonotype: Sequence at one end of the junction differs from germline and may be a read error. The chain uses TRBV2 and TRBJ2-1; TRBD2 matches 9 bases. This CDR3 has 15 amino acids. Germline CDR1 reads SNHLY; CDR2 reads FYNNEI. The CDR3 DNA follows: TGTGCCAACAGTGAGGGTAGCGGGGGAATGGATGAGCAGTTCTTC. Amino acid sequence: CANSEGSGGMDEQFF.

This chain connects TRBV12-3 or TRBV12-4 to TRBJ2-7, with TRBD2 matching over 11 bases. CDR3 size: 17 residues. Losses at the gene ends were 5 bases for V and 0 bases for J; bases not matched to a gene: 9. Written as DNA, the CDR3 is TGTGCCAGCAGTATAACTAGCGGGGGCCGCGTCTCCTACGAGCAGTACTTC. This translates into CASSITSGGRVSYEQYF.

This chain connects TRBV28 to TRBJ1-1; 7 bases match TRBD1. V trimming: 3 bases; J trimming: 10 bases; junction bases outside the gene matches: 11. The CDR3 is 14 amino acids. Germline CDR1 and CDR2: MDHEN and SYDVKM. CDR3 sequence: CASSLTGPPTIAFF. The CDR3, as DNA: TGTGCCAGCAGTTTGACAGGGCCCCCTACCATAGCTTTCTTT.

This clonotype was detected a few times. The chain carries TRBV10-2 and TRBJ2-3, with D possibly matching TRBD2 (5 bases). The length of the CDR3 is 14 residues. Germline assignment: CDR1 WSHSY and CDR2 SAAADI. V lost 1 base and J 0 bases, leaving 5 bases between the germline ends. The CDR3 DNA reads as TGCGCCAGCAGTGAGTGGGAGAGCACAGATACGCAGTATTTT. Its translation is CASSEWESTDTQYF.

There are a few counts of this clonotype. This chain uses TRBV7-9 with TRBJ1-4; D is unclear. The germline V and J ends were trimmed by 4 bases and 8 bases, with 11 bases remaining between them. Germline V gene data show CDR1 as SEHNR and CDR2 as FQNEAQ (reference sequence). CDR3 length: 13 residues. CDR3 coding DNA: TGTGCCAGCAGCTCCTCTGGGGTGGAAAAACTGTTTTTT. It is translated as CASSSSGVEKLFF.

Comment on this clonotype: Sequence at one end of the junction differs from germline and may be a read error. The rearrangement joins TRBV29-1 to TRBJ2-1; perhaps TRBD1 as D (6 bases). Per germline, CDR1 SQVTM and CDR2 ANQGSEA. The CDR3 covers 10 residues. CDR3 in amino acids: CSGQVNVQFF. CDR3 nucleotides: TGCAGCGGACAGGTGAATGTGCAGTTCTTC.

The J gene is TRBJ1-1, the V gene TRBV15, with no clear D. Trimming removed 2 bases from V and 3 bases from J, with 7 bases in between. In germline, CDR1 is LNHNV, CDR2 YYDKDF (reference sequence). The CDR3 extends over 13 amino acids. The CDR3 region has the DNA TGTGCCACCAGCAGAAGGGAGGACACTGAAGCTTTCTTT. This encodes CATSRREDTEAFF.

This clonotype was observed many times. The rearrangement links TRBV29-1 to TRBJ2-5, with 8 bases matching TRBD2. Germline CDR1 and CDR2: SQVTM and ANQGSEA. Trimming cost V 4 bases and J 5 bases; bases outside gene matches: 3. This CDR3 contains 12 residues. CDR3 sequence: CSVVSGEETQYF. The DNA of the CDR3 is TGCAGCGTTGTTAGCGGGGAGGAGACCCAGTACTTC.

V usage is TRBV7-2 and J usage is TRBJ1-1; a possible D gene is TRBD1 (6 bases). The CDR3 sequence is 13 residues long. V lost 6 bases and J 4 bases, leaving 12 bases between the germline ends. Looked up from germline, CDR1 is SGHTA and CDR2 is FQGNSA. This CDR3 reads CASRRDIGTEAFF. In DNA, the CDR3 is TGTGCCAGCAGGCGGGACATAGGCACTGAAGCTTTCTTT.

This clonotype was counted at least ten times. This chain links TRBV12-3 or TRBV12-4 with TRBJ1-2; 9 nucleotides align to TRBD1. J lost 8 bases, V lost 7 bases, and 8 bases had no gene match. CDR3 length: 13 amino acids. CDR3 coding DNA: TGTGCCAGCATCCGACAGGGGGTAGGGGGCTACACCTTC. Translated: CASIRQGVGGYTF.

V is TRBV5-4 and J is TRBJ2-1, with D perhaps assigned TRBD1 or TRBD2 (5 bases each). Per the germline V gene, CDR1 is SGHNT and CDR2 is YYREEE (reference sequence). This CDR3 contains 13 residues. The germline V and J ends were trimmed by 5 bases and 15 bases, with 21 bases remaining between them. The CDR3 bases are TGTGCCAGCAGAGACGGGACGGGGAACCAACGGTTCTTC. This sequence encodes CASRDGTGNQRFF.

This clonotype has only one observation. A read error may be the cause here, since a much bigger clone is one base away. The missing conserved phenylalanine or tryptophan at the end of this CDR3 makes a read error likely. The rearrangement links TRBV6-6 to TRBJ2-3, with 8 bases fitting TRBD2. This CDR3 comprises 16 residues. Per the germline V gene, CDR1 is MNHNY and CDR2 is SVGAGI (reference sequence). J gave up 4 bases and V 5 bases, and 11 bases lay outside the gene matches. CDR3 nucleotide sequence: TGTGCCAGCAGTCTGGTAGCGGGAAGGTTCGCAGATACGCAGTATTCT. This sequence encodes CASSLVAGRFADTQYS.

J is TRBJ2-3 and V is TRBV6-6; D perhaps matches TRBD2 (6 bases). Trimming shortened V by 5 bases and J by 2 bases, and 14 bases separated the two germline ends. The germline V gene has CDR1 MNHNY and CDR2 SVGAGI (reference sequence). CDR3 size: 15 residues. CDR3 nucleotide sequence: TGTGCCAGCAGTCTCCAGGGACTCCTCACAGATACGCAGTATTTT. It codes for CASSLQGLLTDTQYF.

This clonotype has just a few counts. The CDR3 DNA reads TGTGCCAGCAGCCCTTCGGCGGGGATAACCTCCTACGAGCAGTACTTC. This encodes CASSPSAGITSYEQYF. The chain links TRBV11-1 to TRBJ2-7; D might be TRBD2 (6 bases). Germline V gene sequence: CDR1 SGHAT, CDR2 FQDESV (reference sequence). This CDR3 has 16 amino acids. V dropped 5 bases and J dropped 0 bases, with 17 bases sitting between them.

This chain connects TRBV6-2 or TRBV6-3 to TRBJ2-3, with D tentatively TRBD1 (6 bases). Deletions cut 8 bases from V and 4 bases from J, with 16 bases between. From germline, CDR1 is MNHEY and CDR2 SVGEGT. The CDR3 runs 14 residues. The CDR3 region is CASRQMRQADTQYF. The CDR3 DNA sequence: TGTGCCAGCCGACAAATGCGACAGGCAGATACGCAGTATTTT.